This TCR beta chain was sequenced for a study of T cell repertoires in cytomegalovirus infection. About the research overall: The public TCR beta signatures pointed to both CMV infection and matching HLA type. Study results and caveats: What dominated the ex vivo response were HLA-C-restricted CMV-specific TCR beta clonotypes.

Each CDR3 protein gets one entry after TCRdb re-called the reads with MiXCR. Of about 46,000 distinct CDR3 sequences listed, 20% are singletons. Notes on this clonotype: Its antigen is currently unknown.

The CDR3 consists of 15 residues. Germline lookup yields CDR1 SGHAT and CDR2 FQNNGV. Trimming left V 3 bases short and J 0 bases short, with 10 bases between. The sequence was obtained from a human donor in good health (CMV status not recorded). Some clones in this sample may be carry-over from other donors' samples. The rearrangement links TRBV11-2 to TRBJ2-3; perhaps TRBD1 as D (5 bases). Source material: PBMCs, sequenced either directly or after in vitro stimulation (not recorded which). The CDR3 DNA reads as TGTGCCAGCAGCTTCCGGACACGTAGCACAGATACGCAGTATTTT. Its translation: CASSFRTRSTDTQYF.